This TCR beta chain was obtained from a study of control samples from healthy donors and cancer patients. Clones were sequenced by immunoSEQ multiplex PCR, and TCRdb holds only the in-frame ones, with some missing. The sample shows over 30,000 clones, 86% of them seen only once. Germline V gives CDR1 SGHNT, CDR2 YENEEA. This CDR3 comprises 15 residues. V was clipped by 5 bases and J by 5 bases, with 18 bases between them. The chain combines TRBV11-3 with TRBJ2-5; tentatively, D is TRBD2 (6 bases). This receptor was taken from a middle-aged woman with lung cancer. Input material: PBMCs. The CDR3, as DNA: TGTGCCAGCAGCCCAGGCGGTAGCGGCCTTGAGACCCAGTACTTC. Translation: CASSPGGSGLETQYF.